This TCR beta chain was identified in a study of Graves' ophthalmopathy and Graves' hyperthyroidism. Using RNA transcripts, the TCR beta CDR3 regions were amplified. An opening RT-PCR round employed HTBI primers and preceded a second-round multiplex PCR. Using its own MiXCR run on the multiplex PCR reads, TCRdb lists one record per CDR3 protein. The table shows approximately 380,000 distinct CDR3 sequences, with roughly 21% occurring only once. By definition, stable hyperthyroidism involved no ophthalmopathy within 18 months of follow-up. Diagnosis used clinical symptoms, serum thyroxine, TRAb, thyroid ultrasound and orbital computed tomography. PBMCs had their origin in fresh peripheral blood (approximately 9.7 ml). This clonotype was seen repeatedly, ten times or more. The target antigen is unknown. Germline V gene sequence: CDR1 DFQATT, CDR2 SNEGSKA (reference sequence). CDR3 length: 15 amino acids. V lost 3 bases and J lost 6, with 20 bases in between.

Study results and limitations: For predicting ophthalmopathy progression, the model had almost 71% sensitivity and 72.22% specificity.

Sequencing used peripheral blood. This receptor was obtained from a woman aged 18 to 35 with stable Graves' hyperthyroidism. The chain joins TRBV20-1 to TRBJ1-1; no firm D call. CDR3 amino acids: CSASGDQVLYAEAFF. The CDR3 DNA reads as TGCAGTGCTAGTGGGGATCAGGTTTTGTATGCTGAAGCTTTCTTT.